The 10 T cell receptor beta chains reported below all come from one sample, sequenced in a study of glioma-infiltrating T cells. The iRepertoire nested amplicon-rescue multiplex PCR amplified TCR alpha and beta CDR3s from RNA. TCRdb recomputed calls from the multiplex PCR reads with MiXCR, one row per CDR3 protein. This sample carries 300,000 to 400,000 distinct CDR3 sequences, 41% of them seen once, and the ten largest clones take 12%. Sequences were obtained from glioma tissue, nonneoplastic brain tissue, or PBMCs (not recorded which). The receptors were gathered from a human donor with low-grade glioma or glioblastoma, undergoing nonglioma brain surgery, or in good health (not recorded which).

In its sample, this clonotype was seen once. This chain joins TRBV28 and TRBJ2-2; 8 bases agree with TRBD1. This CDR3 has 17 amino acids. The J segment lost 2 bases and the V segment lost 6 bases, leaving 11 bases of the junction unmatched. CDR1 and CDR2 (germline): MDHEN, SYDVKM. The CDR3 DNA reads TGTGCCAGCAGCAGAAGGTCGACAGGGGTCAACACCGGGGAGCTGTTTTTT. Translating gives CASSRRSTGVNTGELFF.

This rearrangement joins TRBV6-2 or TRBV6-3 to TRBJ2-1; a weak D match, TRBD2 (5 bases). Trimming pared 0 bases from V and 9 bases from J, leaving 12 bases between. The CDR3 loop spans 14 amino acids. Germline V gene sequence: CDR1 MNHEY, CDR2 SVGEGT. CDR3 DNA: TGTGCCAGCAGTTACTCGATTCCGGGGTCTGAGCAGTTCTTC. Protein: CASSYSIPGSEQFF.

This clonotype was found many times. This chain connects TRBV27 to TRBJ2-7, with D possibly TRBD1 on 5 matching bases. The CDR3 spans 14 residues. Germline V gene sequence: CDR1 MNHEY, CDR2 SMNVEV (reference sequence). V lost 5 bases and J lost 2, with 13 bases in between. CDR3 coding DNA: TGTGCCAGCAGTCCGCGCAGGGTGACCTACGAGCAGTACTTC. This encodes CASSPRRVTYEQYF.

This sequence joins TRBV5-1 and TRBJ1-3; no definite D call. This CDR3 has 16 amino acids. Looked up from germline, CDR1 is SGHRS and CDR2 is YFSETQ. The V and J ends lost 1 base and 2 bases respectively, with 13 bases between them. CDR3 sequence: CASSLQTPSTGNTIYF. Written as DNA, the CDR3 is TGCGCCAGCAGCTTGCAAACACCCAGTACTGGAAACACCATATATTTT.

Remarks on this clonotype: One end of the junction fails to match germline, which may point to a read error. The chain couples TRBV27 to TRBJ2-7; TRBD1 matches 10 bases. CDR1 MNHEY and CDR2 SMNVEV come from the germline V gene (reference sequence). The CDR3 loop spans 15 amino acids. The CDR3 region has the DNA TGTGCCAGCAGTTCGTGGACAGGGGGATCCTACAAGCAGTACTTC. Translating gives CASSSWTGGSYKQYF.

This sequence joins TRBV19 and TRBJ2-3, with D tentatively TRBD1 (7 bases). CDR3 length equals 13 residues. Germline V gene data show CDR1 as LNHDA and CDR2 as SQIVND (reference sequence). The CDR3 is CARGGGITDTQYF. Written as DNA, the CDR3 is TGTGCTCGAGGAGGGGGCATCACAGATACGCAGTATTTT.

A remark on this clonotype: At one of its ends the junction is not consistent with the germline gene, which may arise from a read error. The V and J genes are TRBV27 and TRBJ1-1; D remains ambiguous. Looked up from germline, CDR1 is MNHEY and CDR2 is SMNVEV (reference sequence). The CDR3 spans 13 residues. CDR3 region: CASSAIPPGEAFF. In nucleotides, the CDR3 is TGTGCCAGCAGCGCCATCCCGCCAGGTGAAGCTTTTTTT.

Ten or more counts support this clonotype. J is TRBJ2-7 and V is TRBV6-2 or TRBV6-3; 9 bases are shared with TRBD1. Germline V CDR1 and CDR2: MNHEY, SVGEGT. V lost 6 bases, J lost 1 base, and 10 bases stayed unmatched. The CDR3 is made up of 16 amino acids. The CDR3 loop reads CASRSFSGTGSYEQYF. The CDR3 DNA follows: TGTGCCAGCAGATCTTTCTCCGGGACAGGGTCCTACGAGCAGTACTTC.

Remarks on this clonotype: Being one base from a much bigger clone, this may be a read error. The CDR3 nucleotides are TGTGCCAGCAGTTACTCGATAACTAGCGGGCCCGCAGATACGCAGTATTTT. This sequence encodes CASSYSITSGPADTQYF. The chain has TRBV6-6 and TRBJ2-3; 9 nucleotides match TRBD2. V lost 0 bases and J lost 4; bases outside the gene matches: 8. Germline V gene lookup returns CDR1 MNHNY and CDR2 SVGAGI (reference sequence). The CDR3 consists of 17 residues.

As to this clonotype: A much larger clone lies one base from this, so it may be a read error. The chain uses TRBV20-1 and TRBJ1-1; D gene unclear. Germline loops: CDR1 DFQATT, CDR2 SNEGSKA (reference sequence). The V gene lost 7 bases and the J gene lost 5 bases, with 14 bases spanning the gap. There are 12 residues in the CDR3. The CDR3: CSDSNGLTEAFF. The CDR3 DNA reads TGCAGTGATAGTAACGGACTAACTGAAGCTTTCTTT.